This is a list of T cell receptor beta chains from one sample in a study of T cells in tuberculosis. Clones were sequenced by immunoSEQ multiplex PCR, and TCRdb holds only the in-frame ones, with some missing. The data contain about 22,000 clones, around 85% of them seen just once; the ten biggest clones take up approximately 15%. Here the sequenced sample was PBMCs, taken at tuberculosis diagnosis. All receptors come from an adult with tuberculosis. The CDR3 runs from the conserved cysteine through the conserved F or W. D genes are given only for firm matches. The size field is filled for only some rows; it gives once, few, many or a size class.

j_call v_call clone_size d_call cdr3_nt cdr3_aa
TRBJ1-5 TRBV19 . . TGTGCCAGTAGTGTCGACAGTCCACTAACATATAGCAATCAGCCCCAGCATTTT CASSVDSPLTYSNQPQHF
TRBJ2-7 TRBV30 . TRBD1 TGTGCCTGGCGGGGACAGGGGGCTCTCGAGCAGTACTTC CAWRGQGALEQYF
TRBJ1-1 TRBV27 . TRBD1 TGTGCCAGTACCTCCGGGACAGAGAACACTGAAGCTTTCTTT CASTSGTENTEAFF
TRBJ1-4 TRBV9 . TRBD1 TGTGCCAGCAGCGCAAACAGGGGAATGAATGAAAAACTGTTTTTT CASSANRGMNEKLFF
TRBJ2-7 TRBV29-1 . TRBD2 TGCAGCGTCGAGGGACTAGCGGACGAGCAGTACTTC CSVEGLADEQYF
TRBJ2-5 TRBV28 once . TGTGCCAGCAGCCCAGACAGGTGGGGAGAGGAGACCCAGTACTTC CASSPDRWGEETQYF
TRBJ1-2 TRBV28 . TRBD1 TGTGCCAGCAGGATAGAGACAGGGGGCGACTATGGCTACACCTTC CASRIETGGDYGYTF
TRBJ2-6 TRBV5-4 . TRBD1 TGTGCCAGCAGCGAGGGACAGGGGCAGTGGATCAACGTCCTGACTTTC CASSEGQGQWINVLTF
TRBJ2-7 TRBV20-1 . . TGCAGTGCCCCCTCGAGGTACTTC CSAPSRYF
TRBJ1-3 TRBV9 . . TGTGCCAGCGCCCCAGGGAAGAATGGTCTCACCATATATTTT CASAPGKNGLTIYF
TRBJ2-1 TRBV9 . TRBD2 TGTGCCAGCAGCGTAGGTGTTAGCGGGGAGGGGGAACAGTTCTTC CASSVGVSGEGEQFF
TRBJ2-2 TRBV5-4 . TRBD2 TGTGCCAGCAGCTTGGCCGGAGGTGGACTAGCGAGGACCGGGGAGCTGTTTTTT CASSLAGGGLARTGELFF
TRBJ2-2 TRBV4-3 once . TGCGCCAGCAGCCAAGATCTCTCTAGCGGGGAGCTGTTTTTT CASSQDLSSGELFF
TRBJ2-3 TRBV4-1 . . TGCGCCAGCAGCCAAGTTTTAGCGCAAGCCCTTAGCACAGATACGCAGTATTTT CASSQVLAQALSTDTQYF
TRBJ2-2 TRBV7-2 . . TGTGCCAGCAGCACGACTTCTAGCTTCACGAACACCGGGAAGCTGTTTTTT CASSTTSSFTNTGKLFF
TRBJ2-7 TRBV28 . TRBD1 TGTGCCAGCAGTTTAGTCGAGACAGGGTACGCAGTCCTCCACGGGGAGCAGTACTTC CASSLVETGYAVLHGEQYF
TRBJ1-3 TRBV15 . TRBD1 TGTGCCACCAGCAGAGATCTAGAGGGGGCTATCGGAAACACCATATATTTT CATSRDLEGAIGNTIYF
TRBJ1-1 TRBV6-1 . . TGTGCCAGCAGTGAAGCGCGGGACACTGAAGCTTTCTTT CASSEARDTEAFF
TRBJ2-1 TRBV4-3 . TRBD2 TGCGCCAGCAGCCGAGGGACTAGCGGGGAGCATGAGCAGTTCTTC CASSRGTSGEHEQFF
TRBJ2-1 TRBV5-8 . TRBD1 TGTGCCAGCAGCCTACAGGGGGCGCTCGATGAGCAGTTCTTC CASSLQGALDEQFF
TRBJ1-2 TRBV9 . . TGTGCCAGCAGCCCCTCGGTCGGGAACCTCTATGGCTACACCTTC CASSPSVGNLYGYTF
TRBJ1-2 TRBV5-1 . . TGCGCCAGCAGCTTGACAGGGCGGAACTATGGCTACACCTTC CASSLTGRNYGYTF
TRBJ1-5 TRBV27 . TRBD1 TGTGCCAGCAGTTTTTCGTACGGGACAGGGAAGTACGGCAATCAGCCCCAGCATTTT CASSFSYGTGKYGNQPQHF
TRBJ2-1 TRBV5-1 . TRBD1 TGCGCCAGCAGCTTGGGACAGGGGGCTCACAATGAGCAGTTCTTC CASSLGQGAHNEQFF
TRBJ2-1 TRBV5-8 few . TGTGCCAGCAGCCGTGTCTTCCTAGCGGAGGGGGGTGAGCAGTTCTTC CASSRVFLAEGGEQFF
TRBJ2-1 TRBV14 . TRBD1 TGTGCCAGCAGCCAGAGTCAGGGGGCAGGGAATGAGCAGTTCTTC CASSQSQGAGNEQFF
TRBJ1-6 TRBV6-5 few TRBD1 TGTGCCAGCACCGACAGGGCGGCCTATAATTCACCCCTCCACTTT CASTDRAAYNSPLHF
TRBJ2-7 TRBV7-9 . . TGTGCCAGCACTTCAAGAGCAGGCGACGAGCAGTACTTC CASTSRAGDEQYF
TRBJ1-1 TRBV7-2 . . TGTGCCAGCAGCTTAACATCGGGGGCTGAAGCTTTCTTT CASSLTSGAEAFF
TRBJ2-7 TRBV4-2 . TRBD2 TGTGCCAGCAGCCAACCCAGCGGGAGGGCCGACGAGCAGTACTTC CASSQPSGRADEQYF
TRBJ2-1 TRBV7-2 . . TGTGCCAGCAGCTTAGTTAGACAGCCCTACAATGAGCAGTTCTTC CASSLVRQPYNEQFF